Below are 32 T cell receptor delta chains sequenced from a single sample in a study of γδ T cells in repeated Plasmodium falciparum infection. TCRdb re-called the multiplex PCR reads through CATT. The profile shows approximately 93,000 delta-chain clones, more than 0.85% of them singletons. Gammadelta T cells were flow-sorted from PBMC into Vgamma9/Vdelta2+ and Vdelta2-negative populations for bulk analysis. The sequenced sample consisted of gamma-delta T cells from blood. These receptors all stem from a pool of human donors (malaria-infected and uninfected, not separated).

This clone was detected only a few times. This DNA's translation and the protein TCRdb lists, from a much larger clone, do not match at residue 16, likely due to a read error; the protein shown is translated from the DNA. V usage is TRDV3 and J usage is TRDJ3, with D tentatively TRDD3 (6 bases). Here the J gene came from matching the DNA to germline, since TCRdb omits it. Trimming stripped 1 base from V and 0 bases from J, with 40 bases between. Germline CDR1 TVYSNPD, CDR2 GDNSRS (reference sequence). The CDR3 has 26 residues. CDR3 in DNA: TGTGCCTTTAATGATCTAACCCTCTTCGAGACTACTGATGTGGGGGGCAGCTCCTGGGACACCCGACAGATGTTTTTC. This translates into CAFNDLTLFETTDVGGSSWDTRQMFF.

The table lists this clone with a few counts. This DNA's translation and the protein TCRdb lists, from a much larger clone, do not match at residue 11, likely due to a read error; the protein shown is translated from the DNA. J is TRDJ1 and V is TRDV1; perhaps TRDD3 as D (5 bases). TCRdb carries no J gene annotation; the J gene was assigned here by matching the DNA with germline. Between the trimmed V and J ends, which lost 0 bases and 0 bases, there was a span of 23 bases. This CDR3 contains 20 residues. Germline V gene lookup returns CDR1 TSWWSYY and CDR2 QGS. This CDR3 is CALGELPRGGASKYTDKLIF. Written as DNA, the CDR3 is TGTGCTCTTGGGGAACTTCCCAGGGGGGGGGCCAGTAAGTACACCGATAAACTCATCTTT.

This clone was seen only a few times. TCRdb assigns this DNA the protein of a much larger clone, which departs from its translation at residue 3; this likely reflects a read error, and the protein shown comes from translating the DNA. The J gene is TRDJ3, the V gene TRDV1; 12 nucleotides agree with TRDD3. The CDR3 is 24 residues long. Germline CDR1 and CDR2: TSWWSYY and QGS. In DNA, the CDR3 is TGTGCTGTTGGGGAAAGGCCCTACCTTCCAACTGGGGGATACTTCTCCTGGGACACCCGACAGATGTTTTTC. It translates to CAVGERPYLPTGGYFSWDTRQMFF.

This clone was counted only a few times. This probably arose from a read error, given a far larger clone one base away. Within the sample, other DNA sequences also encode this same CDR3. CDR3 nucleotides: TGTGCCTGCGACCCCCCCAACGCCTGGGACACCCGACAGATGTTTTTC. It specifies CACDPPNAWDTRQMFF. This chain connects TRDV2 to TRDJ3; D remains unclear. Germline matching of the DNA provided the J gene here, since TCRdb leaves it blank. The CDR3 is 16 amino acids. Trimming pared 7 bases from V and 2 bases from J, leaving 14 bases between. From germline, CDR1 is GEAIGNYY and CDR2 EKD.

At least ten counts were recorded for this clone. A read error likely explains this, since a far larger clone differs by one base. This sample includes further DNA sequences coding for the same CDR3. The chain couples TRDV3 to TRDJ1, with 8 positions matching TRDD3. V lost 3 bases to trimming and J lost 10 bases; unmatched junction nucleotides: 25. Germline CDR1 is TVYSNPD and CDR2 is GDNSRS (reference sequence). The CDR3 is 17 amino acids. CDR3 in DNA: TGTGCCTTCATAAAACTCCCCTTACAAACCCTTACTGGGGGACTCATCTTT. Translating gives CAFIKLPLQTLTGGLIF.

Concerning this clone: The protein TCRdb lists belongs to a much larger clone and differs from this DNA's translation at residue 14, which points to a read error; the protein shown is made from the DNA. The J gene went uncalled, whereas the V gene is TRDV2; TRDD3, as called in the table, went unchecked against the DNA. Germline V gives CDR1 GEAIGNYY, CDR2 EKD. The CDR3 has 16 residues. The CDR3 coding sequence is TGTGCCTGTGACACCGTTCTCCGTACGGGGACCGATAAACCCATCTTT. Its protein product is CACDTVLRTGTDKPIF.

This clone was found a few times. The TCRdb protein comes from a much larger clone and disagrees with this DNA's translation at residues 9 and 12, likely due to a read error; the protein given here is derived from the DNA. The chain links TRDV1 to TRDJ1; D remains ambiguous. CDR3 size: 19 residues. CDR1 is TSWWSYY and CDR2 is QGS in the germline V gene. Trimming took off 2 bases at V and 8 bases at J, with 30 bases between the two ends. CDR3 DNA sequence: TGTGCTCTTGGGGAAAAAAGTCGCGGGGTAACTTGGGAAGGAGAGAAACTCATCTTT. Encoded protein: CALGEKSRGVTWEGEKLIF.

This clone was observed a handful of times. This DNA's translation differs at residue 16 from TCRdb's protein, which comes from a much larger clone; a read error is likely, and the protein shown is translated from the DNA. The V gene call reads TRDV1; no J gene was called; TRDD3, as called in the table, went unchecked against the DNA. From germline, CDR1 is TSWWSYY and CDR2 QGS. The CDR3 loop spans 18 amino acids. The CDR3 is CALGEALGVERHTDKHIF. DNA for the CDR3: TGTGCTCTTGGGGAAGCCCTAGGGGTGGAGAGACACACCGATAAACACATCTTT.

This clone was detected many times. CDR3 loop: CALGEKSITTRGKLIF. CDR3 sequence (DNA): TGTGCTCTTGGGGAAAAAAGTATAACTACCCGGGGTAAACTCATCTTT. J is TRDJ1 and V is TRDV1, with D uncertain. V lost 2 bases to trimming and J lost 7 bases, with 20 bases between them. CDR3 length: 16 residues. CDR1 is TSWWSYY and CDR2 is QGS in the germline V gene.

Ten or more counts support this clone. This likely stems from a read error, as it lies one base from a far larger clone. The same CDR3 also results from other DNA sequences found in this sample. The chain recombines TRDV2 with TRDJ1; 13 bases are shared with TRDD3. The J gene was missing in TCRdb and was found by matching the end of the DNA to germline. CDR1 and CDR2 (germline): GEAIGNYY, EKD. The CDR3 is made up of 18 amino acids. Here the CDR3 DNA reads TGCGCCTGTGACACCGGGAAGTTACTGGGGGATACGCCCGATAAACTCATCTTT. This sequence encodes CACDTGKLLGDTPDKLIF.

This clone was seen many times. TCRdb's entry gives the protein of a much larger clone, which mismatches this DNA's translation at residue 9, likely from a read error; the protein reported here is translated from the DNA. V usage is TRDV2 and J usage is TRDJ1, with D perhaps matching TRDD3 (6 bases). TCRdb leaves out the J gene; it was filled in here by matching the DNA to germline. This CDR3 has 15 amino acids. The germline V gene encodes CDR1 GEAIGNYY and CDR2 EKD. V dropped 0 bases and J dropped 5 bases, with 15 bases sitting between them. This CDR3 is CACDTVGGPKDKLIF. The CDR3 coding sequence is TGTGCCTGTGACACCGTGGGGGGACCTAAAGATAAACTCATCTTT.

Turning to this clone: This DNA's translation differs at residue 9 from TCRdb's protein, which comes from a much larger clone; a read error is likely, and the protein shown is translated from the DNA. CDR3 in amino acids: CACDILGDAAADKLIF. The CDR3 nucleotides read TGTGCCTGTGACATACTGGGGGATGCGGCGGCCGATAAACTCATCTTT. The J gene is TRDJ1, the V gene TRDV2; 10 nucleotides align to TRDD3. The J gene was not available in TCRdb and was assigned here by matching the DNA to germline segments. V dropped 2 bases and J dropped 3; count of bases not matched to a gene: 8. CDR1 is GEAIGNYY and CDR2 is EKD in the germline V gene. The CDR3 is 16 residues long.

This clone showed up many times. The TCRdb protein comes from a much larger clone and disagrees with this DNA's translation at residue 11, likely due to a read error; the protein given here is derived from the DNA. The V gene call is TRDV2, and the J gene call is absent. Germline V lookup: CDR1 GEAIGNYY, CDR2 EKD. This CDR3 region has 14 residues. CDR3 region: CACDTVSASDNLIF. In nucleotides, the CDR3 is TGTGCCTGTGACACCGTCAGTGCTTCCGATAATCTCATCTTT.

As for this clone: The TCRdb protein comes from a much larger clone and disagrees with this DNA's translation at residue 9, likely due to a read error; the protein given here is derived from the DNA. The chain links TRDV1 to TRDJ1, with 9 bases fitting TRDD3. The J gene is absent in TCRdb and was assigned here via DNA matching to germline. CDR3 length: 22 residues. Trimming at V came to 5 bases and at J to 0 bases, leaving 25 bases not matched to a gene. The V gene's germline CDR1 is TSWWSYY and CDR2 QGS. As DNA, the CDR3 is TGTGCTCTTGGGTCACAATCCTACGGCCGGGGATACGTCCGGGAGAACACCGATAAACTCATCTTT. This encodes CALGSQSYGRGYVRENTDKLIF.

In regard to this clone: It differs at one base from a far larger clone, so likely a read error. Other DNA sequences in the same sample also yield this CDR3. This chain joins TRDV2 and TRDJ1; TRDD3 agrees at 10 bases. The J gene was missing in TCRdb and was found by matching the end of the DNA to germline. The CDR3 consists of 18 residues. The V and J ends lost 2 bases and 0 bases, in that order; junction bases with no gene match: 11. Per germline, CDR1 GEAIGNYY and CDR2 EKD. The CDR3 region is CACDRVLGDPTYTDKLIF. The CDR3, as DNA: TGTGCCTGTGACAGAGTACTGGGGGATCCCACTTACACCGATAAACTCATCTTT.

About this clone: A read error likely explains why the TCRdb protein, taken from a much larger clone, differs from this DNA's translation at residue 16; the protein shown is translated from the DNA. The rearrangement links TRDV1 to TRDJ1; TRDD3 is a possible D gene (8 bases). No J gene was available from TCRdb, and it was assigned here by a germline match of the DNA. The V and J ends lost 0 bases and 7 bases respectively, with 30 bases between them. Germline assignment: CDR1 TSWWSYY and CDR2 QGS. The CDR3 runs to 20 residues. CDR3 coding DNA: TGTGCTCTTGGGGAACTTCCTTCTACCTTCCTGGGGGACCGGGACAGTAAACTCATCTTT. Protein: CALGELPSTFLGDRDSKLIF.

This clone was seen ten or more times. The protein TCRdb gives is from a much larger clone and does not agree with this DNA's translation at residue 5, likely a read error; the protein shown here comes from the DNA. CDR3 in DNA: TGTGCCTGTGACGCCGTGGGGGATAGGGAGAATAAACTCATCTTT. This codes for CACDAVGDRENKLIF. This chain connects TRDV2 to TRDJ1; 9 bases are a match to TRDD3. TCRdb supplies no J gene; here it was assigned by aligning the nucleotide sequence to germline. The CDR3 is made up of 15 amino acids. CDR1 and CDR2 (germline): GEAIGNYY, EKD. The V gene end was trimmed by 3 bases and the J gene end by 6 bases; junction bases not matched to a gene: 10.

This clone showed up just a few times. TCRdb attributes to this sequence the protein of a much larger clone, which differs from the DNA translation at residue 7; a read error is likely, and the protein displayed is translated from the DNA. V usage is TRDV2 and J usage is TRDJ1; 10 nucleotides agree with TRDD3. The J gene was not available in TCRdb and was assigned here by matching the DNA to germline segments. Germline-derived CDR1 and CDR2 are GEAIGNYY and EKD. The CDR3 length is 19 residues. The trim removed 3 bases at V and 6 bases at J, leaving 21 bases unmatched. The CDR3 DNA reads TGTGCCTGTGACTCCGTGCGTGCGGGGGGATACGCGAAAGAGAATAAACTCATCTTT. Its translation: CACDSVRAGGYAKENKLIF.

This clone appeared a few times. TCRdb attributes to this sequence the protein of a much larger clone, which differs from the DNA translation at residue 5; a read error is likely, and the protein displayed is translated from the DNA. This chain connects TRDV2 to TRDJ3; 7 nucleotides agree with TRDD3. The J gene, not given by TCRdb, was assigned here from a germline match of the nucleotide sequence. V shed 3 bases, J shed 0 bases, and the junction held 10 bases outside the gene matches. This CDR3 has 19 residues. Germline CDR1 and CDR2: GEAIGNYY and EKD. In DNA, the CDR3 is TGTGCCTGTGACGCAGCTGGGGGCCGAAGCTCCTGGGACACCCGACAGATGTTTTTC. Translating it yields CACDAAGGRSSWDTRQMFF.

As regards this clone: The protein TCRdb lists belongs to a much larger clone and differs from this DNA's translation at residue 7, which points to a read error; the protein shown is made from the DNA. The chain has TRDV2 and TRDJ1; D might be TRDD3 (6 bases). V dropped 9 bases and J dropped 0 bases, with 22 bases sitting between them. This CDR3 has 16 amino acids. Germline-derived CDR1 and CDR2 are GEAIGNYY and EKD. Written as DNA, the CDR3 is TGTGCCCTACGACGGGGATGCGATCTGTACACCGATAAACTCATCTTT. This sequence encodes CALRRGCDLYTDKLIF.

Worth noting for this clone: The TCRdb protein comes from a much larger clone and disagrees with this DNA's translation at residue 10, likely due to a read error; the protein given here is derived from the DNA. V and J are TRDV1 and TRDJ1; D is unclear. TCRdb gives no J gene; it was assigned here by matching the DNA to germline. The CDR3 has 18 residues. Germline lookup yields CDR1 TSWWSYY and CDR2 QGS. V was pared by 2 bases and J by 3 bases, with 22 bases between. CDR3 in amino acids: CALGERFFEFESSDKLIF. The CDR3 DNA is TGTGCTCTTGGGGAAAGGTTCTTCGAGTTCGAGTCCTCCGATAAACTCATCTTT.

This clone is medium-sized by share. Distinct nucleotide sequences in the sample also encode this CDR3. The chain is built from TRDV1 and TRDJ1; D call uncertain. Germline V gives CDR1 TSWWSYY, CDR2 QGS. This CDR3 spans 11 amino acids. Trimming pared 2 bases from V and 2 bases from J, leaving 0 bases between. The CDR3 bases are TGTGCTCTTGGGGAAACCGATAAACTCATCTTT. Translation: CALGETDKLIF.

This clone occurred a few times. The protein that TCRdb holds for this DNA derives from a much larger clone and differs from the translated DNA at residue 3, which likely indicates a read error; the protein shown here is translated from the DNA. The V and J genes are TRDV1 and TRDJ1, with D perhaps TRDD3 (6 bases). TCRdb leaves out the J gene; it was filled in here by matching the DNA to germline. This CDR3 spans 22 amino acids. Germline V gene sequence: CDR1 TSWWSYY, CDR2 QGS. CDR3 coding DNA: TGTGCTCCTGGGGAACCTCGGAGAAGAGATACGCGGACACCATTCCACACCGATAAACTCATCTTT. Translation: CAPGEPRRRDTRTPFHTDKLIF.

The table lists this clone with a few counts. A read error likely explains why the TCRdb protein, taken from a much larger clone, differs from this DNA's translation at residue 8; the protein shown is translated from the DNA. V is TRDV1 and J is TRDJ1; D may match TRDD2 or TRDD3 (7 bases each). V was clipped by 5 bases and J by 1 base, with 41 bases between them. CDR1 and CDR2 (germline): TSWWSYY, QGS. The CDR3 totals 24 residues. CDR3 nucleotides: TGTGCTCTTGGGCCAATTGGGAGCATTTCCTACGAGTCTGACGGCGGGGGATTCACCGATAAACTCATCTTT. This sequence encodes CALGPIGSISYESDGGGFTDKLIF.

Points on this clone: The protein in TCRdb stems from a much larger clone and differs at residue 5 from this DNA's translation, likely a read error; here the protein is translated from the DNA. The rearrangement uses TRDV1 and TRDJ1; 13 bases match TRDD3. The J gene, absent from TCRdb, was called here by matching the DNA to germline. The V gene end was trimmed by 3 bases and the J gene end by 0 bases; junction bases not matched to a gene: 10. The germline V gene encodes CDR1 TSWWSYY and CDR2 QGS. The CDR3 contains 19 residues. CDR3 in amino acids: CALGEFRYWGIRNTDKLIF. The CDR3 region has the DNA TGTGCTCTTGGGGAGTTCCGGTACTGGGGGATACGTAACACCGATAAACTCATCTTT.

Points on this clone: TCRdb records a much larger clone's protein for this DNA, with a difference at residue 17 that likely arises from a read error; the protein given is the translation of the DNA. The chain employs TRDV1 and TRDJ1; D not certain. Since TCRdb gives no J gene, matching the DNA to germline was used here to assign it. The CDR3 runs 21 residues. Germline V gives CDR1 TSWWSYY, CDR2 QGS. The CDR3 loop reads CALGEFGSPLGTELYTGKLIF. DNA of the CDR3: TGTGCTCTTGGGGAATTTGGGTCTCCGTTGGGTACTGAGTTATACACCGGTAAACTCATCTTT.

In its sample, this clone was seen a few times. TCRdb's protein for this DNA is that of a much larger clone and differs from the translation at residue 16, likely a read error; the protein shown is the DNA translation. The V and J genes are TRDV2 and TRDJ1; 13 bases agree with TRDD3. The J gene comes from matching the DNA to germline here; TCRdb lacks it. The CDR3 covers 19 residues. CDR1 and CDR2 (germline): GEAIGNYY, EKD. The CDR3 spells CACDPLTGGYASFTDELIF. As DNA, the CDR3 is TGTGCCTGTGACCCTTTGACTGGGGGATACGCGTCTTTCACCGATGAACTCATCTTT.

As to this clone: TCRdb attributes to this sequence the protein of a much larger clone, which differs from the DNA translation at residue 4; a read error is likely, and the protein displayed is translated from the DNA. This chain uses TRDV2 with TRDJ1; the match to TRDD3 covers 10 bases. TCRdb records no J gene; here it was assigned by comparing the DNA to germline. The V gene end was trimmed by 5 bases and the J gene end by 1 base; junction bases not matched to a gene: 18. This CDR3 spans 19 amino acids. Germline-derived CDR1 and CDR2 are GEAIGNYY and EKD. The CDR3 DNA is TGTGCCTGTGCCGGAAGGGTTGGGGGATACCAGCCCCCCACCGATAAACTCATCTTT. Translated: CACAGRVGGYQPPTDKLIF.

This clone showed up just a few times. A far larger clone is just one base off, so this is likely a read error. The sample has other DNA sequences that encode this CDR3 too. V gene TRDV1 combines with J gene TRDJ1; 11 bases map to TRDD3. The V gene end was trimmed by 4 bases and the J gene end by 1 base; junction bases not matched to a gene: 23. This CDR3 contains 22 residues. CDR1 is TSWWSYY and CDR2 is QGS in the germline V gene. The CDR3 loop is CALGATPQTVIGGYVFTDKLIF. CDR3 DNA sequence: TGTGCTCTTGGGGCAACTCCTCAAACCGTGATTGGGGGATACGTCTTCACCGATAAACTCATCTTT.

A few counts support this clone. A read error is likely here: a far larger clone is one base away. This CDR3 is also generated by other DNA sequences in the sample. The rearrangement uses TRDV1 and TRDJ1, with 11 bases fitting TRDD3. TCRdb offers no J gene call, so here the DNA was matched to germline to obtain one. The CDR3 loop spans 27 amino acids. With V trimmed by 1 base and J by 9 bases, 43 bases remained unmatched. Germline values: CDR1 TSWWSYY, CDR2 QGS. This chain's CDR3 is CALGEQTIPLFTGGYAPSSSALLELIF. CDR3 in DNA: TGTGCTCTTGGGGAACAGACTATCCCCCTTTTTACTGGGGGATATGCCCCATCCTCATCGGCCCTACTGGAACTCATCTTT.

The CDR3 bases are TGTGCCTGTGACACTCTTCTTCTTCCTGCTCCCCTGGGGGATACTGGGGCCTCGATCACCGATAAACTCATCTTT. This gives the protein CACDTLLLPAPLGDTGASITDKLIF. The chain employs TRDV2 and TRDJ1, with TRDD3 matching 11 bases. TCRdb records no J gene; here it was assigned by comparing the DNA to germline. This CDR3 spans 25 amino acids. Trimming removed 1 base from V and 1 base from J; junction bases left unmatched: 31. CDR1 is GEAIGNYY, CDR2 EKD, per germline.

This clone was seen ten or more times. The rearrangement joins TRDV2 to TRDJ1; TRDD3 matches 7 bases. Germline CDR1 is GEAIGNYY and CDR2 is EKD. V dropped 0 bases and J dropped 0; count of bases not matched to a gene: 9. CDR3 length equals 17 residues. CDR3 residues: CACDTVGEPMYTDKLIF. The DNA of the CDR3 is TGTGCCTGTGACACCGTGGGGGAACCTATGTACACCGATAAACTCATCTTT.